This T cell receptor beta chain was recorded in a study of cytomegalovirus exposure and HLA in healthy donors. The study's findings and limits: When a later analysis compared HLA-associated TCR beta chains with equally common others, the HLA-associated chains turned out to be more clonally expanded and to have lower generation probabilities. Reports described diagnosis of cytomegalovirus status by the classifier as highly specific and sensitive.

This clone was seen a single time. Its antigen is still unknown. Primers for the PCR totalled 60 Vbeta and 13 Jbeta. This table comes from immunoSEQ multiplex PCR, and its TCRdb copy is limited to in-frame clones, with some not included. There are some 130,000 clones in the sample; about 80% occur only once, and over 2% lies in the top ten. The sample taken for sequencing was PBMCs. This TCR derives from a man aged 25-45 years in good health and CMV-seronegative.

The CDR3 is CASSLAGELAKNIQYF. The CDR3 DNA reads as TGTGCCAGCAGTTTGGCGGGAGAATTAGCCAAAAACATTCAGTACTTC. The V gene is TRBV28, the J gene TRBJ2-4, with 7 bases identical to TRBD2. This CDR3 contains 16 residues. The trim removed 3 bases at V and 0 bases at J, leaving 5 bases unmatched. Per the germline V gene, CDR1 is MDHEN and CDR2 is SYDVKM.